The next 30 T cell receptor beta chains were all read from a single sample in a study of resident and recirculating memory T cells in vitiligo. Only in-frame clones appear in the TCRdb table, and some are missing; sequencing was by immunoSEQ multiplex PCR. Of tens of thousands of clones listed, more than 85% are singletons. The sequenced sample consisted of blood. These receptors all come from a male donor with vitiligo.

On this clone itself: At one of its ends the junction is not consistent with the germline gene, which may arise from a read error. CDR3 loop: CAISQSYEQYF. CDR3 in DNA: TGTGCCATCAGTCAGTCCTACGAGCAGTACTTC. The genes are TRBV10-3 and TRBJ2-7; D unclear. The CDR3 loop spans 11 amino acids. Germline lookup yields CDR1 ENHRY and CDR2 SYGVKD.

J is TRBJ2-1 and V is TRBV19; TRBD1 is a possible D gene (5 bases). Germline-derived CDR1 and CDR2 are LNHDA and SQIVND (reference sequence). Trimming pared 2 bases from V and 8 bases from J, leaving 10 bases between. The CDR3 covers 13 residues. The CDR3 is CASSISQGYEQFF. In DNA form, the CDR3 reads TGTGCCAGTAGTATAAGTCAGGGCTATGAGCAGTTCTTC.

The chain recombines TRBV9 with TRBJ1-3, with 7 nucleotides matching TRBD1. The CDR3 runs 15 residues. Trimming removed 5 bases from V and 0 bases from J; junction bases left unmatched: 5. Germline V gene sequence: CDR1 SGDLS, CDR2 YYNGEE. CDR3 sequence: CASSGQAYSGNTIYF. CDR3 nucleotide sequence: TGTGCCAGCAGTGGACAGGCATACTCTGGAAACACCATATATTTT.

This clone was observed once. The chain employs TRBV6-5 and TRBJ1-3; D gene unclear. This CDR3 comprises 16 residues. Germline V CDR1 and CDR2: MNHEY, SVGAGI. V dropped 0 bases and J dropped 0 bases, with 9 bases sitting between them. The CDR3 region has the DNA TGTGCCAGCAGTTACTCGGCAGACTCCTCTGGAAACACCATATATTTT. Its protein product is CASSYSADSSGNTIYF.

V gene TRBV7-9 combines with J gene TRBJ1-1, with a possible D match to TRBD1 (6 bases). CDR1 is SEHNR, CDR2 FQNEAQ, per germline (reference sequence). The CDR3 totals 14 residues. The V and J ends lost 2 bases and 2 bases respectively, with 9 bases between them. CDR3 DNA: TGTGCCAGCAGCTTAATGGACAGCAACACTGAAGCTTTCTTT. Protein product: CASSLMDSNTEAFF.

J is TRBJ2-3 and V is TRBV5-1; 10 positions match TRBD2. Losses at the gene ends were 3 bases for V and 2 bases for J; bases not matched to a gene: 6. Germline CDR1 is SGHRS and CDR2 is YFSETQ. The CDR3 covers 16 residues. This chain's CDR3 is CASSSLAGGHTDTQYF. DNA of the CDR3: TGCGCCAGCAGCTCCTTAGCGGGGGGACACACAGATACGCAGTATTTT.

This clone is a singleton in its sample. V is TRBV27 and J is TRBJ2-7; the D gene is possibly TRBD1 (6 bases). The CDR3 totals 14 residues. CDR1 is MNHEY, CDR2 SMNVEV, per germline (reference sequence). Trimming cost V 5 bases and J 0 bases, with 11 bases left between them. For the CDR3, the DNA is TGTGCCAGCAGTATTGACAGGATCTCCTACGAGCAGTACTTC. Residues: CASSIDRISYEQYF.

The gene calls are TRBV7-2 and TRBJ2-7; D gene ambiguous. The V and J ends lost 5 bases and 3 bases respectively, with 14 bases between them. The CDR3 loop spans 14 amino acids. CDR1 and CDR2 from the germline V gene are SGHTA and FQGNSA. This chain's CDR3 is CASSPSQSYYEQYF. The CDR3 coding sequence is TGTGCCAGCAGCCCCTCACAGAGCTACTACGAGCAGTACTTC.

The chain combines TRBV4-3 with TRBJ2-2; D unresolved. The CDR3 is made up of 14 amino acids. The V gene lost 5 bases and the J gene lost 1 base, with 8 bases spanning the gap. CDR1 and CDR2 (germline): LGHNA, YSLEER. CDR3 loop: CASSYDKNTGELFF. As DNA, the CDR3 is TGCGCCAGCAGCTACGACAAGAACACCGGGGAGCTGTTTTTT.

The rearrangement joins TRBV25-1 to TRBJ2-2; the D gene is possibly TRBD2 (7 bases). Trimming removed 7 bases from V and 6 bases from J, with 15 bases in between. CDR3 size: 14 residues. Germline V gene sequence: CDR1 MGHDK, CDR2 SYGVNS. CDR3 nucleotide sequence: TGTGCCAGCACTGAGGGGGGGCCCCCCGGGGAGCTGTTTTTT. This codes for CASTEGGPPGELFF.

J is TRBJ2-3 and V is TRBV7-9, with 9 bases that match TRBD2. The V gene end was trimmed by 2 bases and the J gene end by 5 bases; junction bases not matched to a gene: 8. Germline-derived CDR1 and CDR2 are SEHNR and FQNEAQ (reference sequence). The length of the CDR3 is 16 residues. For the CDR3, the DNA is TGTGCCAGCAGCTTAATGGATGGCGGGGGGGGAGATACGCAGTATTTT. It encodes CASSLMDGGGGDTQYF.

The chain carries TRBV19 and TRBJ2-3; tentative D call: TRBD2 (6 bases). V lost 3 bases and J 3 bases, leaving 10 bases between the germline ends. Germline V gene data show CDR1 as LNHDA and CDR2 as SQIVND (reference sequence). The CDR3 spans 14 residues. The CDR3 DNA is TGTGCCAGTAGTATTAGGGGACTTACAGATACGCAGTATTTT. Protein sequence: CASSIRGLTDTQYF.

This clone has just one count. The chain combines TRBV7-2 with TRBJ2-1; D is perhaps TRBD2 (7 bases). The CDR3 has 16 amino acids. Deletions cut 5 bases from V and 3 bases from J, with 17 bases between. The germline V gene has CDR1 SGHTA and CDR2 FQGNSA. The CDR3 sequence: CASSVGGTRIYNEQFF. CDR3 bases: TGTGCCAGCAGCGTGGGGGGGACAAGGATCTACAATGAGCAGTTCTTC.

The J gene is TRBJ1-1, the V gene TRBV2; no clear D gene. The germline V gene encodes CDR1 SNHLY and CDR2 FYNNEI. Trimming shortened V by 4 bases and J by 3 bases, and 6 bases separated the two germline ends. The CDR3 runs 12 residues. The CDR3 region is CASSGGDTEAFF. The DNA for the CDR3 is TGTGCCAGCAGTGGAGGTGACACTGAAGCTTTCTTT.

V and J are TRBV7-3 and TRBJ2-3, with D maybe TRBD2 (5 bases). Trimming removed 2 bases at V and 0 bases at J, with 9 bases between. Germline V CDR1 and CDR2: SGHTA, FQGTGA. This CDR3 has 15 amino acids. In nucleotides, the CDR3 is TGTGCCAGCAGCTTAGGGTTAGCGAGCACAGATACGCAGTATTTT. Translated, it gives CASSLGLASTDTQYF. The full variable domain, with the rest looked up from reference TRBV7-3 and TRBJ2-3, is GAGVSQTPSNKVTEKGKYVELRCDPISGHTALYWYRQSLGQGPEFLIYFQGTGAADDSGLPNDRFFAVRPEGSVSTLKIQRTERGDSAVYLCASSLGLASTDTQYFGPGTRLTVL.

The J gene is TRBJ2-2, the V gene TRBV7-9; D is uncertain. CDR3 length: 12 residues. Trimming cost V 2 bases and J 8 bases, with 6 bases left between them. Germline lookup yields CDR1 SEHNR and CDR2 FQNEAQ (reference sequence). CDR3 in amino acids: CASSLSEGELFF. The CDR3 nucleotides are TGTGCCAGCAGCTTAAGTGAGGGGGAGCTGTTTTTT.

This chain connects TRBV2 to TRBJ2-7, with TRBD2 matching over 7 bases. This CDR3 is built from 14 residues. J was trimmed by 3 bases and V by 6 bases; bases with no gene match: 8. Germline V gives CDR1 SNHLY, CDR2 FYNNEI. This chain's CDR3 is CASSWGGVSYEQYF. Here the CDR3 DNA reads TGTGCCAGCAGCTGGGGGGGGGTGAGCTACGAGCAGTACTTC.

V usage is TRBV5-1 and J usage is TRBJ2-2; D unclear. V gave up 0 bases and J gave up 5 bases, with 17 bases separating them. This CDR3 has 17 amino acids. Germline loops: CDR1 SGHRS, CDR2 YFSETQ. This CDR3 reads CASSLAYHSRTTGELFF. CDR3 in DNA: TGCGCCAGCAGCTTGGCCTATCACAGCCGAACTACCGGGGAGCTGTTTTTT. The complete variable domain, with remaining parts taken from reference TRBV5-1 and TRBJ2-2, reads KAGVTQTPRYLIKTRGQQVTLSCSPISGHRSVSWYQQTPGQGLQFLFEYFSETQRNKGNFPGRFSGRQFSNSRSEMNVSTLELGDSALYLCASSLAYHSRTTGELFFGEGSRLTVL.

The gene calls are TRBV28 and TRBJ2-7; possible D gene TRBD1, 6 bases. Germline V gene lookup returns CDR1 MDHEN and CDR2 SYDVKM. V was shortened by 5 bases and J by 4 bases, with 18 bases between the two germline ends. This CDR3 has 15 residues. The CDR3 spells CASSPQGSPGYEQYF. In DNA form, the CDR3 reads TGTGCCAGCAGTCCCCAGGGGTCCCCGGGGTACGAGCAGTACTTC. The full variable domain, completed using reference TRBV28 and TRBJ2-7, is DVKVTQSSRYLVKRTGEKVFLECVQDMDHENMFWYRQDPGLGLRLIYFSYDVKMKEKGDIPEGYSVSREKKERFSLILESASTNQTSMYLCASSPQGSPGYEQYFGPGTRLTVT.

The chain carries TRBV6-5 and TRBJ1-3, with 7 positions matching TRBD1. The germline V gene encodes CDR1 MNHEY and CDR2 SVGAGI. V trimming: 1 base; J trimming: 4 bases; junction bases outside the gene matches: 1. This CDR3 is 14 amino acids long. Here the CDR3 DNA reads TGTGCCAGCAGTTACTACAGGGGCGGAAACACCATATATTTT. Protein: CASSYYRGGNTIYF.

V usage is TRBV6-5 and J usage is TRBJ1-1; 7 nucleotides align to TRBD1. The ends lost 2 bases at V and 4 bases at J; junction bases unmatched: 1. Germline V gives CDR1 MNHEY, CDR2 SVGAGI. The CDR3 sequence is 13 residues long. CDR3 amino acids: CASSYTGVTEAFF. The CDR3 bases are TGTGCCAGCAGTTACACAGGGGTCACTGAAGCTTTCTTT.

The genes are TRBV27 and TRBJ2-7, with 8 bases identical to TRBD1. Trimming removed 6 bases from V and 4 bases from J; junction bases left unmatched: 5. This CDR3 is built from 13 residues. Germline CDR1 MNHEY, CDR2 SMNVEV (reference sequence). The DNA of the CDR3 is TGTGCCAGCAGCGAGACAGGGGCGTACGAGCAGTACTTC. Amino acid sequence: CASSETGAYEQYF.

This sequence joins TRBV5-1 and TRBJ2-7, with 15 positions matching TRBD2. CDR1 and CDR2 (germline): SGHRS, YFSETQ. Trimming removed 4 bases from V and 3 bases from J; junction bases left unmatched: 2. This CDR3 has 15 amino acids. CDR3 nucleotide sequence: TGCGCCAGCAGCGTGGGACTAGCGGGGGGCTACGAGCAGTACTTC. Its translation: CASSVGLAGGYEQYF.

A single count supports this clone. The CDR3 DNA sequence: TGTGCCAGCAGCTCGACTCGGGGGGGGGCGCCCTACAATGAGCAGTTCTTC. The encoded protein is CASSSTRGGAPYNEQFF. V is TRBV7-8 and J is TRBJ2-1; 8 bases line up with TRBD2. After removal of 4 bases from V and 2 bases from J, the junction contained 10 bases not matched to a gene. The CDR3 is 17 amino acids. Germline V gives CDR1 SGHVS, CDR2 FQNEAQ. Complete variable domain (other parts from reference TRBV7-8 and TRBJ2-1): GAGVSQSPRYKVAKRGQDVALRCDPISGHVSLFWYQQALGQGPEFLTYFQNEAQLDKSGLPSDRFFAERPEGSVSTLKIQRTQQEDSAVYLCASSSTRGGAPYNEQFFGPGTRLTVL.

The chain has TRBV7-3 and TRBJ2-3; 11 nucleotides agree with TRBD2. Germline assignment: CDR1 SGHTA and CDR2 FQGTGA. V lost 2 bases to trimming and J lost 7 bases; unmatched junction nucleotides: 2. The CDR3 consists of 14 residues. The CDR3: CASSLASGGNTQYF. The CDR3 region has the DNA TGTGCCAGCAGCTTAGCTAGCGGGGGGAATACGCAGTATTTT.

To note about this clone: It is unclear where the CDR3 begins or ends on the DNA, so no DNA is shown, and the CDR3 is as TCRdb lists it. The V call is TRBV10-3, the J call TRBJ1-2; no DNA check was done on the table's D call, TRBD1. Germline V gene lookup returns CDR1 ENHRY and CDR2 SYGVKD. The CDR3 is 13 amino acids in total, end residues counted. The CDR3 loop reads CAISESWGQGNTF.

This clone showed up just a few times. The chain joins TRBV29-1 to TRBJ2-1, with 7 bases lining up with TRBD2. CDR3 length: 13 amino acids. CDR1 is SQVTM, CDR2 ANQGSEA, per germline. The V gene end was trimmed by 3 bases and the J gene end by 1 base; junction bases not matched to a gene: 0. This CDR3 reads CSVEGGSYNEQFF. The CDR3 bases are TGCAGCGTTGAGGGAGGGTCCTACAATGAGCAGTTCTTC.

The chain links TRBV15 to TRBJ2-5; 7 bases map to TRBD1. The CDR3 totals 19 residues. V lost 3 bases, J lost 0 bases, and 16 bases stayed unmatched. CDR1 LNHNV and CDR2 YYDKDF come from the germline V gene (reference sequence). The CDR3: CATSRTRTGSPSYQETQYF. The DNA of the CDR3 is TGTGCCACCAGCAGGACTCGGACAGGCTCCCCTTCGTACCAAGAGACCCAGTACTTC.

The V and J genes are TRBV6-5 and TRBJ2-5, with 7 nucleotides matching TRBD1. Trimming removed 5 bases from V and 0 bases from J; junction bases left unmatched: 6. Looked up from germline, CDR1 is MNHEY and CDR2 is SVGAGI. The CDR3 consists of 15 residues. CDR3 loop: CASSLRGTDQETQYF. CDR3 DNA sequence: TGTGCCAGCAGTCTCAGGGGGACAGACCAAGAGACCCAGTACTTC.

This chain links TRBV9 with TRBJ2-5; perhaps TRBD2 as D (6 bases). This CDR3 is built from 14 residues. V was trimmed by 4 bases and J by 1 base, leaving 11 bases between them. Germline-derived CDR1 and CDR2 are SGDLS and YYNGEE. CDR3 region: CASSPGSRQETQYF. CDR3 in DNA: TGTGCCAGCAGCCCCGGGAGTCGCCAAGAGACCCAGTACTTC.